This TCR beta chain was captured by sequencing in a study of T cells after yellow fever vaccination. Trimming removed 4 bases from V and 2 bases from J, with 21 bases in between. The CDR3 sequence is 17 residues long. CDR1 is SGHVS and CDR2 is FQNEAQ in the germline V gene. For TCR, cDNA came from 5'RACE template switching, which added a universal primer site and UMIs. One entry per CDR3 protein results from TCRdb running MiXCR on the 5' RACE reads. The table lists around 73,000 distinct CDR3 sequences, almost 8% of them singletons. The study, taken as a whole, reports: Most clones from primary vaccination were detected again post-booster (96% CD4, about 85% CD8).

This clonotype appeared a few times. Its antigen is undetermined. This receptor was obtained from a young man who received the YFV17D yellow fever vaccine. The J gene is TRBJ2-7, the V gene TRBV7-8; D ambiguous. The sequencing used CD8+ T cells sorted from PBMCs, collected on the day of the yellow fever booster vaccination. The CDR3 sequence is CASSSSRPPLTTYEQYF. The DNA of the CDR3 is TGTGCCAGCAGCTCGAGCCGGCCCCCTCTTACTACCTACGAGCAGTACTTC.